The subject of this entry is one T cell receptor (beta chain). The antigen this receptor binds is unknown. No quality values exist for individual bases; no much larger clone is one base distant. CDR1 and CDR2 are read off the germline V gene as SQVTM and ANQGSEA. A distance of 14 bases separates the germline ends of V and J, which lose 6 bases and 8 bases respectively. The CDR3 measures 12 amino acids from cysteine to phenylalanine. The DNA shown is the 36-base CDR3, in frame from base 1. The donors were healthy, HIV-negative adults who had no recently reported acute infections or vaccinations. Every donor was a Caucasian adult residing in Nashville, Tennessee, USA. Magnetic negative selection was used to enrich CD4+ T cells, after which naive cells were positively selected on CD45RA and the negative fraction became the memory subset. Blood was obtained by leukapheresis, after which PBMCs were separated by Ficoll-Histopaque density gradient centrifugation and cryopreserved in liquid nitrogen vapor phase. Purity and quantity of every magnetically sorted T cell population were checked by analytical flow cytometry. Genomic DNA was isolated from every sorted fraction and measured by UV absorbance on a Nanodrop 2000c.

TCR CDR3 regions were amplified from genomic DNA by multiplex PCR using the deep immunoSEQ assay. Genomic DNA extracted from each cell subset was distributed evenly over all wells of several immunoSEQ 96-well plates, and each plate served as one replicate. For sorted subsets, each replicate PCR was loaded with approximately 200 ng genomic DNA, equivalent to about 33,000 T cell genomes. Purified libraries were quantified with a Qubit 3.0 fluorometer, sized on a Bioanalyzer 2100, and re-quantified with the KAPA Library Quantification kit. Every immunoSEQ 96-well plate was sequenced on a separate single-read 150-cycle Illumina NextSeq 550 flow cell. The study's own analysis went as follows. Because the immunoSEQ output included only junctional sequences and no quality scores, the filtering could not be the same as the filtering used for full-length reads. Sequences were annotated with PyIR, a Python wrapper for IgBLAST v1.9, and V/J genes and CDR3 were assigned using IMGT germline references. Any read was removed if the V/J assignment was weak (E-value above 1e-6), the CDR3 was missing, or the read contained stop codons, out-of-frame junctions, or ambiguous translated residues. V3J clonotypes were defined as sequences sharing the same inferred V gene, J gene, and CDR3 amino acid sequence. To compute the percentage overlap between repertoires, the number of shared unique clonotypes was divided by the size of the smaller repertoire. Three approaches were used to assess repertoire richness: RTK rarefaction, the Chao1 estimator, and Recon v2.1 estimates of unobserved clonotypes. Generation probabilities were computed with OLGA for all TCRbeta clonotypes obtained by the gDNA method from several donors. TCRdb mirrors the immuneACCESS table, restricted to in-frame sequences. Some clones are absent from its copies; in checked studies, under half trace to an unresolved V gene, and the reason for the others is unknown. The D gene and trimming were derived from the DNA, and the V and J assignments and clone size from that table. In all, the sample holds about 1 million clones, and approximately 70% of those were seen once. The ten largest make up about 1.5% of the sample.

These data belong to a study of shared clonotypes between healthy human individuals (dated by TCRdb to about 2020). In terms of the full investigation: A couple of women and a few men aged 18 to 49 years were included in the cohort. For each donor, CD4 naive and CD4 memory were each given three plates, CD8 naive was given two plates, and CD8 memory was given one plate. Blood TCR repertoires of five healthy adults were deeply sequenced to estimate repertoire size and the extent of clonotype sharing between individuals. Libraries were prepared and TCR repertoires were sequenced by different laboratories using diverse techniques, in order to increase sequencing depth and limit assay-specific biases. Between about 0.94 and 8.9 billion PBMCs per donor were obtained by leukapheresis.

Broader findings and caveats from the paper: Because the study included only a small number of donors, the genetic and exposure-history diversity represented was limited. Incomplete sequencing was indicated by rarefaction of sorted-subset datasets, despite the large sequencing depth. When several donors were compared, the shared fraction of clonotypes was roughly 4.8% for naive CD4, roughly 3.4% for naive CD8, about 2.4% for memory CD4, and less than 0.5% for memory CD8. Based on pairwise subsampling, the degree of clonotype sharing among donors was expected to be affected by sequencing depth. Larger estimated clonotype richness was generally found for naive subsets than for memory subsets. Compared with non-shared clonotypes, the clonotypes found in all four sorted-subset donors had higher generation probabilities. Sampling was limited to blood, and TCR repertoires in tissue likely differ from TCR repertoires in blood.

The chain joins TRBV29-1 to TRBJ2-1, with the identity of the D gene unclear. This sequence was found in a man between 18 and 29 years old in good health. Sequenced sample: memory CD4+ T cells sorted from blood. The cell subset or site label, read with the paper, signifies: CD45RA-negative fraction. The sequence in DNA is TGCAGCGTCTCCACGTATTTGGATGAGCAGTTCTTC. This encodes CSVSTYLDEQFF.